A selection of T cell receptor beta chains follows, all from one sample in a study of blood T cell repertoires in COVID-19. Produced via immunoSEQ multiplex PCR; TCRdb's table is partial and in-frame only. The sample holds about 300,000 clones; approximately 84% are singletons and the top ten take about 1.6%. The sequencing sample was made of peripheral blood. These receptor sequences come from a human donor with COVID-19, enrolled during active disease. The donor label of this sample is uncertain. Both conserved end residues are part of each CDR3. The D gene is left open where the match is weak. The size of a clone is reported for some rows only, either as once, few or many, or as a class for expanded clones.

clone size,V gene,J gene,D gene,CDR3 DNA,CDR3 protein
NA,TRBV3-1/TRBV3-2,TRBJ1-2,NA,TGTGCCAGCAGCCTCGGGGTTGGCGATGGCTACACCTTC,CASSLGVGDGYTF
NA,TRBV7-3,TRBJ2-3,TRBD1,TGTGCCAGCAGCTTAATGGGACAGGGTTCAATCGATACGCAGTATTTT,CASSLMGQGSIDTQYF
NA,TRBV9,TRBJ1-2,NA,TGTGCCAGCAGCTATACGGGAGGCTATGGCTACACCTTC,CASSYTGGYGYTF
NA,TRBV29-1,TRBJ1-2,NA,TGCAGCGGGGGCCGGGACTATGGCTACACCTTC,CSGGRDYGYTF
NA,TRBV28,TRBJ2-2,TRBD2,TGTGCCAGCAGTTCAGGACTAGCGGGAACCGCGAACACCGGGGAGCTGTTTTTT,CASSSGLAGTANTGELFF
NA,TRBV6-5,TRBJ2-2,TRBD2,TGTGCCAGCAGACCAGGACTAGTCGGGGAGCTGTTTTTT,CASRPGLVGELFF
NA,TRBV7-8,TRBJ2-3,TRBD1,TGTGCCAGCAGCCGACAGGGCTCGGTAGATACGCAGTATTTT,CASSRQGSVDTQYF
NA,TRBV6-5,TRBJ1-1,NA,TGTGCCAGCAATCCATCAAGCCCGAACACTGAAGCTTTCTTT,CASNPSSPNTEAFF
NA,TRBV7-9,TRBJ2-7,TRBD2,TGTGCCGTGGCGGGAGCGGGAGGGCCCTACGAGCAGTACTTC,CAVAGAGGPYEQYF
NA,TRBV4-3,TRBJ1-1,NA,TGCGCCAGCAGTCGTGGGCCTAACACTGAAGCTTTCTTT,CASSRGPNTEAFF
few,TRBV7-8,TRBJ1-1,NA,TGTGCCAGCAGCTCGGGAACAGGGTATCACACTGAAGCTTTCTTT,CASSSGTGYHTEAFF
NA,TRBV5-3,TRBJ2-5,NA,TGTGCCAGAACCAGCGGGCCGGACCAAGAGACCCAGTACTTC,CARTSGPDQETQYF
NA,TRBV12-5,TRBJ2-1,NA,TGTGCTAGTGCCAGTAGCCTGAACAATGAGCAGTTCTTC,CASASSLNNEQFF
NA,TRBV5-8,TRBJ1-5,TRBD1,TGTGCCAGCAGCTTGGATCGGACAGGGGGCGGTCAGCCCCAGCATTTT,CASSLDRTGGGQPQHF
NA,TRBV19,TRBJ1-1,NA,TGTGCCAGTAGTATTCTGGGGGGAACTGAAGCTTTCTTT,CASSILGGTEAFF
NA,TRBV28,TRBJ1-2,TRBD1,TGTGCCAGCAGTAGCTCGGGACAGGGAGTTTTATATGGCTACACCTTC,CASSSSGQGVLYGYTF
NA,TRBV3-1/TRBV3-2,TRBJ1-1,TRBD1,TGTGCCAGCAGCCTGGGACAGGGAGTGAACACTGAAGCTTTCTTT,CASSLGQGVNTEAFF
NA,TRBV11-2,TRBJ2-3,TRBD2,TGTGCCAGCAGCCCACAGGGACTAGCGGGAGGGGGAGATACGCAGTATTTT,CASSPQGLAGGGDTQYF
NA,TRBV30,TRBJ1-2,NA,TGTGCCTGGAGTGTCGCAGGGAACTATGGCTACACCTTC,CAWSVAGNYGYTF
NA,TRBV29-1,TRBJ1-1,TRBD1,TGCAGCGTTGGACAGGGCGTAGGGTGGACTGAAGCTTTCTTT,CSVGQGVGWTEAFF
NA,TRBV2,TRBJ1-1,NA,TGTGCCAGCAGTGTAAGGCCCCGGGACACTGAAGCTTTCTTT,CASSVRPRDTEAFF
NA,TRBV19,TRBJ1-2,TRBD1,TGTGCCAGTAGTATACGGGCAGGGGGTTTATTCGGGTCCTATGGCTACACCTTC,CASSIRAGGLFGSYGYTF
NA,TRBV4-2,TRBJ2-7,TRBD2,TGTGCCAGCAGCCAAGAAACTAGCGGGAGCTACGAGCAGTACTTC,CASSQETSGSYEQYF
NA,TRBV5-1,TRBJ2-1,TRBD2,TGCGCCAGCAGCTTGTGGGCTAGCGGGAACGCCTACAATGAGCAGTTCTTC,CASSLWASGNAYNEQFF
NA,TRBV30,TRBJ2-5,TRBD1,TGTGCCTGGAGTTTAACAGGGGGGGAGACCCAGTACTTC,CAWSLTGGETQYF
NA,TRBV30,TRBJ1-1,TRBD1,TGTGCCTGGGAATCGGGTGGGACAGGGGGCGGCACTGAAGCTTTCTTT,CAWESGGTGGGTEAFF
once,TRBV18,TRBJ1-1,NA,TGTGCCAGCTCACCCTCCGAGTCGCGAAACACTGAAGCTTTCTTT,CASSPSESRNTEAFF
NA,TRBV28,TRBJ1-2,NA,TGTGCCAGCGGAAACAGGGTTAACGGCTACACCTTC,CASGNRVNGYTF
NA,TRBV30,TRBJ1-1,NA,TGTGCCTGGAGTGTACGGGGGAGGAACACTGAAGCTTTCTTT,CAWSVRGRNTEAFF
NA,TRBV11-2,TRBJ2-5,NA,TGTGCCAGCAGCTCGCTAGCGAGAGAGACCCAGTACTTC,CASSSLARETQYF
NA,TRBV6-5,TRBJ2-7,NA,TGTGCCAGCAGTTACCGCGGGGCCCCGAGCGAGCAGTACTTC,CASSYRGAPSEQYF
NA,TRBV7-3,TRBJ2-3,NA,TGTGCCAGCAGCTTAACGAGTAGCACAGATACGCAGTATTTT,CASSLTSSTDTQYF
NA,TRBV28,TRBJ1-1,NA,TGTGCCAGCAGCCCCGGGGATGCTGAAGCTTTCTTT,CASSPGDAEAFF
NA,TRBV28,TRBJ2-3,NA,TGTGCCAGCAGTTTATTGGCGGGAACAGATACGCAGTATTTT,CASSLLAGTDTQYF
NA,TRBV10-1,TRBJ2-7,NA,TGCGCCAGCAGTGAGCGAGATAGCTACGAGCAGTACTTC,CASSERDSYEQYF
NA,TRBV5-1,TRBJ2-7,TRBD2,TGCGCCAGCAGCTCCGGACTAGCGGGAGGACAATCCTACGAGCAGTACTTC,CASSSGLAGGQSYEQYF
NA,TRBV9,TRBJ1-6,NA,TGTGCCAGCAGCACCATGACAGGACTGAATTCACCCCTCCACTTT,CASSTMTGLNSPLHF
once,TRBV2,TRBJ1-6,TRBD1,TGTGCCAGCAGGAGGGGGGGACAGGGTGATTCACCCCTCCACTTT,CASRRGGQGDSPLHF
NA,TRBV7-9,TRBJ2-7,NA,TGTGCCAGCAGCTTAGTACTGGTTCCCTACGAGCAGTACTTC,CASSLVLVPYEQYF